Described below is a single T cell receptor beta chain sequence and its context. Antigen: not known. These data originate in a study of CD8+CD57+ T cells in acquired aplastic anemia. Points from the study as a whole: CD8+CD57+ cells from patients were less diverse than total CD4+ and CD8+ pools. Controls did not differ significantly from patients in CD8+ Simpson's diversity.

The sequenced patients had an expansion of CD8+CD57+ cells seen by flow cytometry. A bead-enriched population of CD8+CD57+ cells gave a mean 1.6 ug DNA. Genomic DNA was employed as the template in profiling TCR beta VDJ and CDR3. Using its own MiXCR run on the reads, TCRdb lists one record per CDR3 protein. The table includes 15,000 to 20,000 distinct CDR3 sequences, less than 45% detected once. The CDR3 consists of 15 residues. Germline V lookup: CDR1 SGHAT, CDR2 FQDESV (reference sequence). With 8 bases clipped from V and 7 bases from J, the junction kept 11 bases outside the gene matches. The receptor was isolated from a human donor with aplastic anemia. J is TRBJ2-1 and V is TRBV11-1, with 10 nucleotides matching TRBD1. Sequenced sample: CD8+CD57+ T cells sorted from PBMCs. Described subset: bead-enriched CD8+CD57+ effector memory T cells from SAA patients. The CDR3 sequence: CASSRSGQGLNEQFF. CDR3 DNA: TGTGCCAGCTCCAGGTCGGGACAGGGGTTGAATGAGCAGTTCTTC. Full variable domain (remainder filled in from reference TRBV11-1 and TRBJ2-1): EAEVAQSPRYKITEKSQAVAFWCDPISGHATLYWYRQILGQGPELLVQFQDESVVDDSQLPKDRFSAERLKGVDSTLKIQPAELGDSAMYLCASSRSGQGLNEQFFGPGTRLTVL.